This T cell receptor beta chain was identified during a study of a mutant IDH1 vaccine in newly diagnosed glioma. Stated time point: week 47, end of study. Topical imiquimod accompanied each vaccine dose, which consisted of 300 ug of mutant IDH1 20-mer peptide. V lost 4 bases and J 0 bases, leaving 9 bases between the germline ends. This CDR3 region has 14 residues. Germline CDR1 MGHRA, CDR2 YSYEKL. Only in-frame clones appear in the TCRdb table, and some are missing; sequencing was by immunoSEQ multiplex PCR. The sample includes 75,000 to 95,000 clones, approximately 89% of them seen just once. Note on this clone: Antigen: not known.

V usage is TRBV4-1 and J usage is TRBJ1-2, with D uncertain. The TCR originated in a woman in her 50s with glioma. Sequences were derived from PBMCs, sampled from a glioma patient whose treatment included an IDH1 peptide vaccine. CDR3 in amino acids: CASSRDRSNYGYTF. CDR3 in DNA: TGCGCCAGCAGCCGTGACCGATCTAACTATGGCTACACCTTC.